Below, 27 T cell receptor beta chains from the same sample are listed, as sequenced in a study of blood T cell repertoires in COVID-19. Measured with immunoSEQ multiplex PCR; TCRdb has only the in-frame clones, and not every one. The sample carries approximately 150,000 clones, roughly 80% recorded once. The sequencing input was peripheral blood. These receptors all come from a woman older than 75 with acute or convalescent COVID-19.

The J gene is TRBJ2-1, the V gene TRBV6-2 or TRBV6-3, with 7 bases lining up with TRBD1. With 2 bases clipped from V and 5 bases from J, the junction kept 3 bases outside the gene matches. The CDR3 has 14 residues. CDR1 is MNHEY, CDR2 SVGEGT, per germline. CDR3 sequence reads: CASSYRGPDNEQFF. The CDR3 DNA reads TGTGCCAGCAGTTACAGGGGGCCCGACAATGAGCAGTTCTTC.

The J gene is TRBJ1-3, the V gene TRBV7-2; D is ambiguous. The V and J ends lost 2 bases and 4 bases respectively, with 6 bases between them. This CDR3 comprises 13 residues. CDR1 and CDR2 (germline): SGHTA, FQGNSA. In DNA, the CDR3 is TGTGCCAGCAGCTTAAGCGGAGGAAACACCATATATTTT. Protein product: CASSLSGGNTIYF.

V is TRBV5-4 and J is TRBJ1-1, with 7 bases fitting TRBD1. Germline CDR1 reads SGHNT; CDR2 reads YYREEE (reference sequence). The CDR3 loop spans 15 amino acids. Unmatched junction bases numbered 10, after V lost 7 bases and J lost 1 base. The CDR3 is CASRPTRTGNTEAFF. The CDR3 DNA follows: TGTGCCAGCCGCCCAACGCGGACAGGGAACACTGAAGCTTTCTTT.

V usage is TRBV5-1 and J usage is TRBJ2-5; TRBD1 agrees at 7 bases. The CDR3 covers 14 residues. The J segment lost 5 bases and the V segment lost 5 bases, leaving 9 bases of the junction unmatched. In germline, CDR1 is SGHRS, CDR2 YFSETQ. CDR3 residues: CASSYRGGGETQYF. DNA for the CDR3: TGCGCCAGCAGTTATAGAGGGGGCGGGGAGACCCAGTACTTC.

The chain has TRBV5-1 and TRBJ2-3; a possible D gene is TRBD1 (5 bases). This CDR3 is built from 15 residues. Trimming took off 2 bases at V and 1 base at J, with 11 bases between the two ends. CDR1 SGHRS and CDR2 YFSETQ come from the germline V gene. The CDR3 nucleotides are TGCGCCAGCAGCTTAGGGGCAGACGGCACAGATACGCAGTATTTT. Translating gives CASSLGADGTDTQYF.

This clone is medium-sized within its sample. This chain connects TRBV4-3 to TRBJ1-6; 8 nucleotides line up with TRBD1. V lost 4 bases, J lost 3 bases, and 5 bases stayed unmatched. Per germline, CDR1 LGHNA and CDR2 YSLEER. CDR3 length equals 16 residues. The CDR3 region has the DNA TGCGCCAGCAGCCCCGTAGGACAGGGCTATAATTCACCCCTCCACTTT. This gives the protein CASSPVGQGYNSPLHF.

This chain joins TRBV2 and TRBJ1-4; TRBD1 aligns across 8 bases. The CDR3 is made up of 14 amino acids. CDR1 is SNHLY, CDR2 FYNNEI, per germline. J lost 8 bases, V lost 6 bases, and 8 bases had no gene match. Here the CDR3 reads CASSPGQGREKLFF. Written as DNA, the CDR3 is TGTGCCAGCAGCCCTGGACAGGGACGGGAAAAACTGTTTTTT.

The V and J genes are TRBV5-5 and TRBJ1-4; possible D gene TRBD1, 6 bases. Germline CDR1 is SGHKS and CDR2 is YYEKEE (reference sequence). The V and J ends lost 4 bases and 5 bases respectively, with 15 bases between them. The length of the CDR3 is 15 residues. CDR3 residues: CASSAEGVLNEKLFF. DNA of the CDR3: TGTGCCAGCAGCGCCGAGGGGGTCCTGAATGAAAAACTGTTTTTT. The whole variable domain, remainder taken from reference TRBV5-5 and TRBJ1-4, is DAGVTQSPTHLIKTRGQQVTLRCSPISGHKSVSWYQQVLGQGPQFIFQYYEKEERGRGNFPDRFSARQFPNYSSELNVNALLLGDSALYLCASSAEGVLNEKLFFGSGTQLSVL.

The chain has TRBV19 and TRBJ2-7; D might be TRBD2 (6 bases). V lost 9 bases to trimming and J lost 3 bases, with 21 bases between them. Germline V gene sequence: CDR1 LNHDA, CDR2 SQIVND (reference sequence). The length of the CDR3 is 15 residues. The CDR3 coding sequence is TGTGCCAGCTCAGGAGGGCCGAAAACCTTCTACGAGCAGTACTTC. Translation: CASSGGPKTFYEQYF.

The rearrangement uses TRBV30 and TRBJ1-6, with 10 bases fitting TRBD1. With 2 bases clipped from V and 7 bases from J, the junction kept 5 bases outside the gene matches. Germline CDR1 reads GTSNPN; CDR2 reads SVGIG (reference sequence). This CDR3 region has 15 residues. In nucleotides, the CDR3 is TGTGCCTGGAGTCAGAGGACAGGGGGGAATTCACCCCTCCACTTT. Its translation: CAWSQRTGGNSPLHF. Together with reference TRBV30 and TRBJ1-6, the CDR3 gives the full variable domain: SQTIHQWPATLVQPVGSPLSLECTVEGTSNPNLYWYRQAAGRGLQLLFYSVGIGQISSEVPQNLSASRPQDRQFILSSKKLLLSDSGFYLCAWSQRTGGNSPLHFGNGTRLTVT.

This clone was detected once. The V and J genes are TRBV18 and TRBJ1-2, with 8 bases fitting TRBD1. V dropped 3 bases and J dropped 1; count of bases not matched to a gene: 4. Germline CDR1 and CDR2: KGHSH and LQKENI. This CDR3 region has 15 residues. Written as DNA, the CDR3 is TGTGCCAGCTCACCCCAGACAGGGGTTAACTATGGCTACACCTTC. Its protein is CASSPQTGVNYGYTF.

The rearrangement uses TRBV6-2 or TRBV6-3 and TRBJ1-3; D remains ambiguous. Germline CDR1 reads MNHEY; CDR2 reads SVGEGT. V was pared by 6 bases and J by 0 bases, with 9 bases between. The CDR3 sequence is 14 residues long. The CDR3 bases are TGTGCCAGCAGCTCCGGGAACTCTGGAAACACCATATATTTT. Translating gives CASSSGNSGNTIYF.

This chain uses TRBV6-5 with TRBJ1-2, with no clear D. Germline V gene data show CDR1 as MNHEY and CDR2 as SVGAGI. The CDR3 covers 11 residues. The CDR3 reads CAVRVGYGYTF. The CDR3 coding sequence is TGTGCAGTCCGGGTTGGCTATGGCTACACCTTC.

Only a few counts were recorded for this clone. The chain is built from TRBV2 and TRBJ1-1; D call uncertain. The V and J ends lost 6 bases and 5 bases respectively, with 10 bases between them. The CDR3 loop spans 12 amino acids. Per the germline V gene, CDR1 is SNHLY and CDR2 is FYNNEI. The CDR3 nucleotides are TGTGCCAGCAGCGTAGCGAAAACTGAAGCTTTCTTT. Residues: CASSVAKTEAFF.

The rearrangement links TRBV4-3 to TRBJ1-4; D uncertain. Germline V gene lookup returns CDR1 LGHNA and CDR2 YSLEER. The V gene lost 0 bases and the J gene lost 11 bases, with 13 bases spanning the gap. The CDR3 totals 14 residues. The chain's CDR3 is CASSQEADRAKLFF. As DNA, the CDR3 is TGCGCCAGCAGCCAAGAAGCGGACCGGGCGAAACTGTTTTTT.

The J gene is TRBJ2-1, the V gene TRBV11-2, with 7 bases aligning to TRBD2. Germline V lookup: CDR1 SGHAT, CDR2 FQNNGV. The CDR3 has 14 amino acids. The V gene end was trimmed by 1 base and the J gene end by 6 bases; junction bases not matched to a gene: 3. CDR3 loop: CASSLVAGANEQFF. CDR3 bases: TGTGCCAGCAGCTTAGTAGCGGGTGCCAATGAGCAGTTCTTC. Variable domain in full (rest from reference TRBV11-2 and TRBJ2-1): EAGVAQSPRYKIIEKRQSVAFWCNPISGHATLYWYQQILGQGPKLLIQFQNNGVVDDSQLPKDRFSAERLKGVDSTLKIQPAKLEDSAVYLCASSLVAGANEQFFGPGTRLTVL.

CDR3 DNA sequence: TGTGCCAGTAGTATCCAGGGCCGCACCAATGAGCAGTTCTTC. Translating it yields CASSIQGRTNEQFF. The rearrangement uses TRBV19 and TRBJ2-1; a weak D match, TRBD1 (5 bases). Trimming removed 3 bases at V and 6 bases at J, with 12 bases between. The CDR3 sequence is 14 residues long. The germline V gene encodes CDR1 LNHDA and CDR2 SQIVND (reference sequence).

The genes are TRBV30 and TRBJ2-7; 9 nucleotides line up with TRBD2. The CDR3 is 14 amino acids. Germline assignment: CDR1 GTSNPN and CDR2 SVGIG (reference sequence). The J segment lost 0 bases and the V segment lost 1 base, leaving 1 base of the junction unmatched. CDR3 bases: TGTGCCTGGAGTGAGCGGGGGGCCTCCTACGAGCAGTACTTC. Its protein is CAWSERGASYEQYF. Drawing the rest from reference TRBV30 and TRBJ2-7, the complete variable domain is SQTIHQWPATLVQPVGSPLSLECTVEGTSNPNLYWYRQAAGRGLQLLFYSVGIGQISSEVPQNLSASRPQDRQFILSSKKLLLSDSGFYLCAWSERGASYEQYFGPGTRLTVT.

The V call is TRBV23-1, the J call TRBJ1-2; TRBD1 matches 7 bases. TRBV23-1 is filed as an ORF, its function uncertain. V shed 0 bases, J shed 6 bases, and the junction held 4 bases outside the gene matches. The CDR3 has 14 amino acids. This CDR3 reads CASSQSDRVHGYTF. The CDR3 coding sequence is TGCGCCAGCAGTCAATCTGACAGGGTCCATGGCTACACCTTC.

The rearrangement uses TRBV5-1 and TRBJ1-1; TRBD1 matches 8 bases. The CDR3 sequence is 14 residues long. From germline, CDR1 is SGHRS and CDR2 YFSETQ. V lost 0 bases and J lost 6; bases outside the gene matches: 4. The CDR3 sequence is CASSLGDRGPEAFF. The CDR3 nucleotides are TGCGCCAGCAGCTTGGGCGACAGGGGACCTGAAGCTTTCTTT.

The table lists this clone with a count of one. The rearrangement uses TRBV2 and TRBJ2-5; TRBD2 might be the D (5 bases). Trimming took off 6 bases at V and 3 bases at J, with 17 bases between the two ends. Per the germline V gene, CDR1 is SNHLY and CDR2 is FYNNEI. The CDR3 is 15 amino acids. The CDR3 sequence: CASRGPGSSKETQYF. In nucleotides, the CDR3 is TGTGCCAGCAGGGGCCCGGGATCTTCTAAAGAGACCCAGTACTTC.

This clone has a handful of counts. The rearrangement joins TRBV6-2 or TRBV6-3 to TRBJ1-1; 8 nucleotides agree with TRBD1. V shed 5 bases, J shed 5 bases, and the junction held 10 bases outside the gene matches. The CDR3 covers 15 residues. CDR1 and CDR2 (germline): MNHEY, SVGEGT. Here the CDR3 DNA reads TGTGCCAGCAGTACCTCCCCGACAGGGGAGACTGAAGCTTTCTTT. Its translation: CASSTSPTGETEAFF.

This clone was picked up a small number of times. The rearrangement uses TRBV5-1 and TRBJ2-1; D possibly corresponds to TRBD2 (5 bases). Trimming took off 0 bases at V and 6 bases at J, with 10 bases between the two ends. The CDR3 is made up of 14 amino acids. The germline CDR1 and CDR2 sequences are SGHRS and YFSETQ. CDR3 in amino acids: CASSLGAASNEQFF. The CDR3 nucleotides read TGCGCCAGCAGCTTGGGAGCGGCCTCCAATGAGCAGTTCTTC. Combining the CDR3 with reference TRBV5-1 and TRBJ2-1 gives the whole variable domain KAGVTQTPRYLIKTRGQQVTLSCSPISGHRSVSWYQQTPGQGLQFLFEYFSETQRNKGNFPGRFSGRQFSNSRSEMNVSTLELGDSALYLCASSLGAASNEQFFGPGTRLTVL.

In its sample, this clone was seen once. The DNA of the CDR3 is TGTGCCAGCAGTCGAGGGGGCGCAAATTCACCCCTCCACTTT. This codes for CASSRGGANSPLHF. The chain joins TRBV27 to TRBJ1-6; TRBD1 matches 7 bases. V was clipped by 5 bases and J by 7 bases; unmatched bases: 5. CDR1 is MNHEY, CDR2 SMNVEV, per germline (reference sequence). The CDR3 is 14 residues long.

The chain carries TRBV6-2 or TRBV6-3 and TRBJ2-1; a possible D gene is TRBD2 (6 bases). The CDR3 has 18 residues. CDR1 and CDR2 (germline): MNHEY, SVGEGT. The ends were cut back, 4 bases at V and 7 bases at J, with 26 bases in the middle. CDR3 region: CASSSSQGLAGIRNEQFF. DNA for the CDR3: TGTGCCAGCAGTTCTAGTCAGGGACTGGCCGGGATAAGGAATGAGCAGTTCTTC.

The rearrangement uses TRBV5-1 and TRBJ2-1, with D possibly TRBD2 on 6 matching bases. Germline values: CDR1 SGHRS, CDR2 YFSETQ. This CDR3 is 12 amino acids long. V dropped 5 bases and J dropped 7 bases, with 10 bases sitting between them. In nucleotides, the CDR3 is TGCGCCAGCAGTTGGGACTGGAATGAGCAGTTCTTC. Encoded protein: CASSWDWNEQFF.

The rearrangement uses TRBV6-2 or TRBV6-3 and TRBJ2-7; maybe TRBD2 (6 bases). CDR1 and CDR2 from the germline V gene are MNHEY and SVGEGT. V was cut by 5 bases and J by 6 bases, with 11 bases left in between. This CDR3 is 12 amino acids long. CDR3 sequence (DNA): TGTGCCAGCAGTACCCCGGGACTCGAGCAGTACTTC. It is translated as CASSTPGLEQYF.